This is a list of T cell receptor beta chains from one sample in a study of naive CD8 T cells in extremely preterm neonates. TCRdb keeps only in-frame clones here, not all; method: immunoSEQ multiplex PCR. The sample has over 5,500 clones, nearly 99% seen once. The sample consisted of naive CD8+ T cells from cord blood. These receptors were collected from a newborn in good health. Each CDR3 is given with its conserved first and last residue. D genes are given only for firm matches. Only part of the rows carry a size: once, few, many, or a class if the clone is expanded.

V: TRBV29-1
D: TRBD2
size: -
J: TRBJ2-3
CDR3: CSVGPSGPVFSDTQYF
DNA: TGCAGCGTTGGCCCTAGCGGGCCGGTATTTTCAGATACGCAGTATTTT

V: TRBV27
D: TRBD1
size: -
J: TRBJ2-3
CDR3: CASSAWDRSTDTQYF
DNA: TGTGCCAGCAGCGCCTGGGACAGGAGCACAGATACGCAGTATTTT

V: TRBV7-9
D: -
size: -
J: TRBJ2-7
CDR3: CASSQTGLYEQYF
DNA: TGTGCCAGCAGCCAAACGGGACTTTACGAGCAGTACTTC

V: TRBV5-1
D: TRBD1
size: -
J: TRBJ2-7
CDR3: CASSLTGGYEQYF
DNA: TGCGCCAGCAGCTTGACAGGGGGCTACGAGCAGTACTTC

V: TRBV5-4
D: TRBD2
size: -
J: TRBJ2-3
CDR3: CASSSLAGGLTDTQYF
DNA: TGTGCCAGCAGCTCGTTAGCGGGAGGTCTCACAGATACGCAGTATTTT

V: TRBV29-1
D: TRBD2
size: -
J: TRBJ2-3
CDR3: CSVEDLASGGDTQYF
DNA: TGCAGCGTTGAAGATTTGGCTAGCGGGGGAGATACGCAGTATTTT

V: TRBV27
D: -
size: -
J: TRBJ1-1
CDR3: CASSWGQNTEAFF
DNA: TGTGCCAGCAGTTGGGGACAGAACACTGAAGCTTTCTTT

V: TRBV11-2
D: TRBD1
size: -
J: TRBJ1-2
CDR3: CASTIGGQAYGYTF
DNA: TGTGCCAGCACCATTGGGGGACAGGCGTATGGCTACACCTTC

V: TRBV9
D: TRBD2
size: -
J: TRBJ2-1
CDR3: CASSLLSDGGTYNEQFF
DNA: TGTGCCAGCAGCCTTCTCTCTGACGGGGGGACCTACAATGAGCAGTTCTTC

V: TRBV7-3
D: -
size: -
J: TRBJ2-7
CDR3: CASSFGRGYEQYF
DNA: TGTGCCAGCAGCTTCGGGCGGGGCTACGAGCAGTACTTC

V: TRBV21-1
D: -
size: -
J: TRBJ2-7
CDR3: CASSKSEGALSYEQYF
DNA: TGTGCCAGCAGCAAAAGTGAGGGGGCTCTCTCCTACGAGCAGTACTTC

V: TRBV7-6
D: TRBD2
size: -
J: TRBJ2-2
CDR3: CASSLQREYGELFF
DNA: TGTGCCAGCAGCTTACAGCGGGAGTACGGGGAGCTGTTTTTT

V: TRBV19
D: TRBD2
size: few
J: TRBJ2-3
CDR3: CASALGLVGDTQYF
DNA: TGTGCCAGTGCTCTGGGACTAGTGGGGGATACGCAGTATTTT

V: TRBV19
D: -
size: -
J: TRBJ2-1
CDR3: CACSSGADNEQFF
DNA: TGTGCCTGTAGCTCAGGGGCTGACAATGAGCAGTTCTTC

V: TRBV6-6
D: TRBD1
size: -
J: TRBJ1-3
CDR3: CASRPQGDTIYF
DNA: TGTGCCAGCAGGCCTCAGGGGGACACCATATATTTT

V: TRBV5-1
D: -
size: -
J: TRBJ1-4
CDR3: CASSLVVAGDEKLFF
DNA: TGCGCCAGCAGCTTGGTTGTGGCAGGGGATGAAAAACTGTTTTTT

V: TRBV9
D: TRBD2
size: -
J: TRBJ2-7
CDR3: CASSLTGGALEQYF
DNA: TGTGCCAGCAGCCTCACCGGGGGGGCGCTCGAGCAGTACTTC

V: TRBV27
D: TRBD2
size: -
J: TRBJ2-3
CDR3: CASSSGGTDTQYF
DNA: TGTGCCAGCAGTAGCGGGGGAACAGATACGCAGTATTTT

V: TRBV6-5
D: TRBD2
size: -
J: TRBJ2-1
CDR3: CANPTSGGTYNEQFF
DNA: TGTGCCAACCCGACTAGCGGGGGGACCTACAATGAGCAGTTCTTC

V: TRBV6-5
D: -
size: -
J: TRBJ2-3
CDR3: CASSYGTSGADTQYF
DNA: TGTGCCAGCAGTTACGGGACCTCGGGGGCAGATACGCAGTATTTT

V: TRBV19
D: TRBD2
size: -
J: TRBJ2-2
CDR3: CASTWTSGGPGELFF
DNA: TGTGCCAGTACTTGGACTAGCGGGGGTCCCGGGGAGCTGTTTTTT

V: TRBV27
D: -
size: -
J: TRBJ2-3
CDR3: CASSLLTGSLTDTQYF
DNA: TGTGCCAGCAGTCTCCTCACAGGGAGCCTCACAGATACGCAGTATTTT

V: TRBV6-1
D: TRBD2
size: once
J: TRBJ2-1
CDR3: CASILRDYYNEQFF
DNA: TGTGCCAGCATTCTACGGGACTACTACAATGAGCAGTTCTTC

V: TRBV27
D: TRBD1
size: -
J: TRBJ2-7
CDR3: CASSRGDRGANEQYF
DNA: TGTGCCAGCAGTAGGGGGGACAGGGGGGCAAACGAGCAGTACTTC

V: TRBV5-1
D: -
size: -
J: TRBJ2-1
CDR3: CASSSRDFYNEQFF
DNA: TGCGCCAGCAGCTCGCGGGATTTCTACAATGAGCAGTTCTTC

V: TRBV28
D: TRBD2
size: -
J: TRBJ2-3
CDR3: CASSWTAGGRTDTQYF
DNA: TGTGCCAGCAGTTGGACAGCGGGGGGCCGCACAGATACGCAGTATTTT

V: TRBV19
D: -
size: -
J: TRBJ2-7
CDR3: CASSMEGDEQYF
DNA: TGTGCCAGTAGTATGGAGGGCGACGAGCAGTACTTC

V: TRBV6-1
D: TRBD1
size: -
J: TRBJ1-6
CDR3: CASSDLRGPYNSPLHF
DNA: TGTGCCAGCAGTGATTTAAGGGGGCCCTATAATTCACCCCTCCACTTT

V: TRBV4-3
D: TRBD2
size: -
J: TRBJ2-7
CDR3: CASSPGTSGVYEQYF
DNA: TGCGCCAGCAGCCCGGGGACTAGCGGGGTCTACGAGCAGTACTTC

V: TRBV14
D: -
size: -
J: TRBJ2-3
CDR3: CASSQNLLRDTQYF
DNA: TGTGCCAGCAGCCAAAACCTTCTGAGAGATACGCAGTATTTT

V: TRBV11-2
D: -
size: -
J: TRBJ2-5
CDR3: CASSLGGGGETQYF
DNA: TGTGCCAGCAGCTTAGGAGGGGGTGGCGAGACCCAGTACTTC

V: TRBV27
D: TRBD2
size: once
J: TRBJ2-1
CDR3: CASRALAGGSYNEQFF
DNA: TGTGCCAGTCGCGCCCTAGCGGGAGGCTCCTACAATGAGCAGTTCTTC

V: TRBV27
D: TRBD1
size: -
J: TRBJ2-7
CDR3: CASRDRGTYEQYF
DNA: TGTGCCAGCCGGGACAGGGGAACCTACGAGCAGTACTTC

V: TRBV5-6
D: -
size: -
J: TRBJ2-2
CDR3: CASSLVGTGELFF
DNA: TGTGCCAGCAGCTTGGTCGGCACCGGGGAGCTGTTTTTT